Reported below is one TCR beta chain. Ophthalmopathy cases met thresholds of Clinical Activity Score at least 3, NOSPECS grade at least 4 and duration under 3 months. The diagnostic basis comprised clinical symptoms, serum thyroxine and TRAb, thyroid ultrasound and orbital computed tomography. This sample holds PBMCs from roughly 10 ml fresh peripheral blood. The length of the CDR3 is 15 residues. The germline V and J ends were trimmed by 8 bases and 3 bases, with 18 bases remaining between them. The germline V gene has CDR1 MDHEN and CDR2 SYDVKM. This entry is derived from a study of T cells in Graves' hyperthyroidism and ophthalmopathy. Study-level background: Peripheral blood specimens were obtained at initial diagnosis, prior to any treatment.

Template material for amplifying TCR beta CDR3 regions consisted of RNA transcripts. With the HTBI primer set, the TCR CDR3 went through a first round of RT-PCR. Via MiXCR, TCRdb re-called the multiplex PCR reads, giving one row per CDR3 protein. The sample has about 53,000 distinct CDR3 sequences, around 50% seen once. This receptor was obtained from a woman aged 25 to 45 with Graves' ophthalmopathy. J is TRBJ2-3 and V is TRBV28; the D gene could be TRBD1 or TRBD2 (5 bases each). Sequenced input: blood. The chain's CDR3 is CASRPRGAETDTQYF. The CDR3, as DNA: TGTGCCAGCCGCCCCCGGGGCGCTGAAACAGATACGCAGTATTTT.